This T cell receptor beta chain came from a study of blood T cell repertoires in COVID-19. A note on this clone: A junction end diverges from the germline sequence, so it may reflect a read error.

The V gene's germline CDR1 is LNHNV and CDR2 YYDKDF (reference sequence). This CDR3 comprises 15 residues. Sequenced by immunoSEQ multiplex PCR; TCRdb stores in-frame clones only, minus some. This table has about 440,000 clones, approximately 88% appearing once. This TCR was recovered from a woman in her forties or fifties with COVID-19, enrolled during active disease. The chain couples TRBV15 to TRBJ1-1, with 7 bases identical to TRBD1. The sample comprised peripheral blood. CDR3 sequence (DNA): TGTGCCACCAGCAGCCTGGGACAGCCGAACCCTGAAGCTTTCTTT. It yields the protein CATSSLGQPNPEAFF.